These 6 T cell receptor beta chains were sequenced from one sample in a study of shared clonotypes between healthy human individuals. Repertoires were generated with immunoSEQ multiplex PCR, while TCRdb's copy carries only in-frame clones and drops some. The sample gives over a million clones, more than 60% of which show up once; about 1.5% is in the top ten. Material: memory CD4+ T cells sorted from blood. The subset was: CD45RA-negative fraction. The receptors shown here come from a man aged 18-30 years in good health.

This clone showed up just a few times. The chain carries TRBV29-1 and TRBJ2-3; TRBD1 or TRBD2 may be the D gene (6 bases each). The CDR3 length is 14 residues. CDR1 SQVTM and CDR2 ANQGSEA come from the germline V gene. V shed 5 bases and J shed 6 bases, with 18 bases lying between them. In DNA, the CDR3 is TGCAGCGTTCCGTCCGGGGGCGGGGCCGATACGCAGTATTTT. Encoded protein: CSVPSGGGADTQYF.

The V gene is TRBV7-3, the J gene TRBJ2-1; 7 positions agree with TRBD2. With 5 bases clipped from V and 8 bases from J, the junction kept 15 bases outside the gene matches. Germline V gives CDR1 SGHTA, CDR2 FQGTGA. CDR3 length: 16 residues. CDR3 nucleotides: TGTGCCAGCAGCCCTTCCGGACGGACTAGGGACGATGAGCAGTTCTTC. This encodes CASSPSGRTRDDEQFF.

This rearrangement joins TRBV27 to TRBJ2-2; D not resolved. CDR3 length: 12 residues. Germline CDR1 MNHEY, CDR2 SMNVEV (reference sequence). The ends were cut back, 5 bases at V and 5 bases at J, with 6 bases in the middle. The CDR3 region is CASSRGTGELFF. In nucleotides, the CDR3 is TGTGCCAGCAGTCGTGGGACCGGGGAGCTGTTTTTT.

V usage is TRBV19 and J usage is TRBJ1-3, with a tentative D call TRBD1 (5 bases). The ends were cut back, 5 bases at V and 0 bases at J, with 17 bases in the middle. The germline gives CDR1 LNHDA, CDR2 SQIVND (reference sequence). The CDR3 has 17 residues. CDR3 sequence reads: CASSPSTARNSGNTIYF. CDR3 sequence (DNA): TGTGCCAGTAGTCCTTCGACAGCCCGGAACTCTGGAAACACCATATATTTT.

The gene calls are TRBV10-3 and TRBJ2-1; 13 bases agree with TRBD2. Germline V gene data show CDR1 as ENHRY and CDR2 as SYGVKD. The junction had 11 bases not matched to a gene; V was cut back by 10 bases and J by 8 bases. The CDR3 covers 15 residues. The DNA of the CDR3 is TGTGCCACTAGACTAGCGGGAGGCCCTGGGGATGAGCAGTTCTTC. This codes for CATRLAGGPGDEQFF.

Notes on this clone: The junction and the germline gene differ at one end; a read error may be behind it. V usage is TRBV7-7 and J usage is TRBJ2-5; 7 positions agree with TRBD1. The CDR3 length is 17 residues. Per the germline V gene, CDR1 is SSHAT and CDR2 is FNYEAQ (reference sequence). The chain's CDR3 is CASSLARATGIGETQYF. In nucleotides, the CDR3 is TGTGCTAGCAGCTTAGCGCGCGCGACAGGGATTGGAGAGACCCAGTACTTC.